This T cell receptor (beta chain) was retrieved from a study of cytomegalovirus exposure and HLA in healthy donors. CDR3 length: 15 residues. V lost 6 bases and J lost 3, with 15 bases in between. Germline-derived CDR1 and CDR2 are MNHEY and SVGAGI. This PCR relied on a set of 60 Vbeta primers and 13 Jbeta primers. The method was immunoSEQ multiplex PCR; TCRdb's version includes in-frame clones alone and lacks a portion of them. The profile shows roughly 100,000 clones, around 81% of them singletons. Material: PBMCs. The TCR was taken from a female donor in good health and CMV-seropositive. The rearrangement uses TRBV6-5 and TRBJ1-5; D remains unclear. The CDR3 DNA reads as TGTGCCAGCAGGCCCCGCGGGGTCGACAATCAGCCCCAGCATTTT. As protein: CASRPRGVDNQPQHF.